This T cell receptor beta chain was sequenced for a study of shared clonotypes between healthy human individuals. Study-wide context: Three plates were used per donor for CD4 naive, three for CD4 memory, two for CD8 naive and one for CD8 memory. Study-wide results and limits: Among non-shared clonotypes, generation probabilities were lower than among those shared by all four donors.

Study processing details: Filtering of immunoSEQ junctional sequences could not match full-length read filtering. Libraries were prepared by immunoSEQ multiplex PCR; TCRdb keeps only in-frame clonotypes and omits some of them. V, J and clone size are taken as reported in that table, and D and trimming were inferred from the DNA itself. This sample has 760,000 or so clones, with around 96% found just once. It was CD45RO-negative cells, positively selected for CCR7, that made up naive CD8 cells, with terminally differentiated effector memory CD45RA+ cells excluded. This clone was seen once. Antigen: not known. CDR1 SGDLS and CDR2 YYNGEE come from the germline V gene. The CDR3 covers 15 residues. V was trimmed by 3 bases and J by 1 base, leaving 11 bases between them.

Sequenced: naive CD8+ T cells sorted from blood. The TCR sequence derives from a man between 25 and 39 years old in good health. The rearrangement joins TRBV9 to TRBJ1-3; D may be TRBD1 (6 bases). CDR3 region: CASSATGSSGNTIYF. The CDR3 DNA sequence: TGTGCCAGCAGCGCCACAGGGAGTTCTGGAAACACCATATATTTT.